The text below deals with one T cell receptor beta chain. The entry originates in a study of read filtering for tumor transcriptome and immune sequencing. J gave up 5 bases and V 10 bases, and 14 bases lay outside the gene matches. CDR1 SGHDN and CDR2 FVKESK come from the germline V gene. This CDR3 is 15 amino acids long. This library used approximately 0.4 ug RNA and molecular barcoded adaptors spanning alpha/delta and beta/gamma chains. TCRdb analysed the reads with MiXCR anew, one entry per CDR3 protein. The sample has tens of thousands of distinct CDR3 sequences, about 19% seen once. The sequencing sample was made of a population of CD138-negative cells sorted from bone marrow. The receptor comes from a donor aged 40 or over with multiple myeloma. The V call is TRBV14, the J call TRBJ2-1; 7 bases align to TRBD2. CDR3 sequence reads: CATSQAGTKNNEQFF. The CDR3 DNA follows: TGTGCCACTAGCCAAGCCGGGACTAAGAACAATGAGCAGTTCTTC. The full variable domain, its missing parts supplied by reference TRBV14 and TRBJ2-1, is EAGVTQFPSHSVIEKGQTVTLRCDPISGHDNLYWYRRVMGKEIKFLLHFVKESKQDESGMPNNRFLAERTGGTYSTLKVQPAELEDSGVYFCATSQAGTKNNEQFFGPGTRLTVL.